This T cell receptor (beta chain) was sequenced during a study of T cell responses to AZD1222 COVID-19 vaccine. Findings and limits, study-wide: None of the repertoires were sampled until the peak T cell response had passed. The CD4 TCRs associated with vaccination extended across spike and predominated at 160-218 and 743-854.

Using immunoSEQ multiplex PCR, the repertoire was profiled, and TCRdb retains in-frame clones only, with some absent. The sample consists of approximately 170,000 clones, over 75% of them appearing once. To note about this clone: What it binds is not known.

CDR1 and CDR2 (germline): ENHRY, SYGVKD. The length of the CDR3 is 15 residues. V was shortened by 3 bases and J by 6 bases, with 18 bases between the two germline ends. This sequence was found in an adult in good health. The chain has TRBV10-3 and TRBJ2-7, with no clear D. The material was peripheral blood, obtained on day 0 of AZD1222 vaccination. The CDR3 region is CAISERVRSLGEQYF. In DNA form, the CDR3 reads TGTGCCATCAGTGAAAGGGTCCGATCGCTAGGCGAGCAGTACTTC.